The source of this T cell receptor (beta chain) is a study of T cells in Graves' hyperthyroidism and ophthalmopathy. The CDR3 is 14 amino acids. From germline, CDR1 is LNHDA and CDR2 SQIVND (reference sequence). V dropped 4 bases and J dropped 4; count of bases not matched to a gene: 3. Overall study results and limits: Most thyroid clonotypes expanded above 0.001 were also detected in blood.

There are a few counts of this clonotype. What it binds is unknown. The source material, RNA transcripts, was used to amplify TCR beta CDR3 regions. The TCR CDR3 was amplified in a first-round RT-PCR using the HTBI primer set. TCRdb reprocessed the multiplex PCR reads with MiXCR, giving one entry per CDR3 protein. The data hold about 710,000 distinct CDR3 sequences, with over 15% observed a single time. Patients showing uncontrolled infection, other autoimmune disease, pregnancy or lactation were ineligible. PBMCs came from roughly 10 ml fresh peripheral blood. This chain joins TRBV19 and TRBJ2-3; 9 bases agree with TRBD2. This TCR came from a man younger than 30 with Graves' hyperthyroidism. The sequencing sample was made of blood. The CDR3 sequence is CASSSGRVADTQYF. The CDR3 bases are TGTGCCAGTAGTAGCGGGAGGGTTGCAGATACGCAGTATTTT.